The following is a TCR beta chain sequence with its context. PCR primers comprised 60 Vbeta and 13 Jbeta primers. The protocol was immunoSEQ multiplex PCR, while the TCRdb copy is restricted to in-frame clones and leaves out a portion. The data show about 210,000 clones, with approximately 79% seen just once and about 2% held by the top ten. These data belong to a study of cytomegalovirus exposure and HLA in healthy donors. J lost 2 bases, V lost 6 bases, and 5 bases had no gene match. CDR3 size: 14 residues. Germline V lookup: CDR1 MDHEN, CDR2 SYDVKM. This TCR derives from a male donor in good health and CMV-seronegative. Sequenced: PBMCs. The V gene is TRBV28, the J gene TRBJ2-7; TRBD1 agrees at 9 bases. The CDR3 DNA is TGTGCCAGCAGGCACAGGGGGCTGACCTACGAGCAGTACTTC. Translated, it gives CASRHRGLTYEQYF.